This T cell receptor (beta chain) was found in a study of identical twins. Study findings and constraints: Partly confounded zero-insertion analyses could result from invariant MAIT and iNKT cells. Abundant cord blood beta clonotypes carried fewer insertions; memory repertoires showed none. The same donors were not followed; conclusions instead depended on cross-sectional statistical analysis.

A template switching step contributed a universal primer site, while unique molecular identifiers were present in the cDNA. TCRdb re-derived calls from the 5' RACE reads in MiXCR, one entry per CDR3 protein. The sample records roughly 710,000 distinct CDR3 sequences, approximately 6.1% being singletons. This clonotype was counted many times. No antigen is known for it. The germline V gene has CDR1 SNHLY and CDR2 FYNNEI. The length of the CDR3 is 13 residues. The V end was cut by 6 bases, the J end by 5 bases, with 13 bases between. Sample: naive T cells sorted from blood. This TCR was recovered from a young man in good health. The rearrangement uses TRBV2 and TRBJ2-5; D may be TRBD1 or TRBD2 (5 bases each). DNA for the CDR3: TGTGCCAGCAGCGCCGGGACGTCCGAGACCCAGTACTTC. This translates into CASSAGTSETQYF.